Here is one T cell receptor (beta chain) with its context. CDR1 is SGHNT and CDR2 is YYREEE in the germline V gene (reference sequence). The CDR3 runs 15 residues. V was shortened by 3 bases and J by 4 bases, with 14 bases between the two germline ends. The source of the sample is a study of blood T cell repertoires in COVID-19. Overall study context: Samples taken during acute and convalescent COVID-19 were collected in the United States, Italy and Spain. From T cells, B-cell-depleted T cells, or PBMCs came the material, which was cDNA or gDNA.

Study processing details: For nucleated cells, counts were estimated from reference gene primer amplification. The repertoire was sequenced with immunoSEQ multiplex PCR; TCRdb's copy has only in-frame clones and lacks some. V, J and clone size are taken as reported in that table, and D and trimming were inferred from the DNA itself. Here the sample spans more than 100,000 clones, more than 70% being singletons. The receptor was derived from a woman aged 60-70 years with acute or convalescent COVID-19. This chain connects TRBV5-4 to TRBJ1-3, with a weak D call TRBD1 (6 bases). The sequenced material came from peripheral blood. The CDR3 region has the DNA TGTGCCAGCAGCTCTAGTGACAGGTCCGGAAACACCATATATTTT. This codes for CASSSSDRSGNTIYF.